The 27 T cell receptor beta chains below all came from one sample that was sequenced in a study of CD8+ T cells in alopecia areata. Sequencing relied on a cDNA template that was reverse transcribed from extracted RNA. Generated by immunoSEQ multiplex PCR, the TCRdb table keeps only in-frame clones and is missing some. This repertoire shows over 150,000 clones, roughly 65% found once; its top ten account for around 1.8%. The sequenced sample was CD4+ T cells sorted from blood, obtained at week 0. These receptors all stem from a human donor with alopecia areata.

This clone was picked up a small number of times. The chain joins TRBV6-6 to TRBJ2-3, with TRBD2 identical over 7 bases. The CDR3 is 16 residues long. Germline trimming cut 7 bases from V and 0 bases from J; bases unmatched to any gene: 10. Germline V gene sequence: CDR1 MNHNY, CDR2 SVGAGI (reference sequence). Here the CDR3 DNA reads TGTGCCAGCATGGTCCTTGGCGGGGGTAGCACAGATACGCAGTATTTT. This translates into CASMVLGGGSTDTQYF.

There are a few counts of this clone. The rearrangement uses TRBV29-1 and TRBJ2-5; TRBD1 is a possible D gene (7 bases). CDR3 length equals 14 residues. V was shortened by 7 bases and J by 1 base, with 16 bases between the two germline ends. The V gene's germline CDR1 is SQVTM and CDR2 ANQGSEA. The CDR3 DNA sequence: TGCAGCGGTAGACAGGGAGGTGGCCAAGAGACCCAGTACTTC. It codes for CSGRQGGGQETQYF.

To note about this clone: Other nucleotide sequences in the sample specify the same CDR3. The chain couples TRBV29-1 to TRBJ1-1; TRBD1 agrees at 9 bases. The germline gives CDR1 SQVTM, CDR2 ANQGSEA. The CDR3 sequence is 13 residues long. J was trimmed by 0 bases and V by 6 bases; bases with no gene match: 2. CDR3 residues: CSVDRGLNTEAFF. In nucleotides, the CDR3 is TGCAGCGTGGACAGGGGTCTGAACACTGAAGCTTTCTTT.

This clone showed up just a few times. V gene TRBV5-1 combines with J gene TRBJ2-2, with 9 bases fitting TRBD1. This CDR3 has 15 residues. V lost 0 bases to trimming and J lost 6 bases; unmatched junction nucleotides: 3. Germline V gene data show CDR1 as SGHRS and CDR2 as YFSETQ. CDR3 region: CASSLARQGAGELFF. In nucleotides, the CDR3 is TGCGCCAGCAGCTTGGCCCGACAGGGGGCCGGGGAGCTGTTTTTT.

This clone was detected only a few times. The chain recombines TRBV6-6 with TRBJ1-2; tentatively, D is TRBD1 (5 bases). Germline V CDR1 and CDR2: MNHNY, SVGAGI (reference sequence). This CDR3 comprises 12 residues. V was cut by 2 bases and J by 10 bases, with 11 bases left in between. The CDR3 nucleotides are TGTGCCAGCAGTTACAAGACAGCCACCTACACCTTC. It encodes CASSYKTATYTF.

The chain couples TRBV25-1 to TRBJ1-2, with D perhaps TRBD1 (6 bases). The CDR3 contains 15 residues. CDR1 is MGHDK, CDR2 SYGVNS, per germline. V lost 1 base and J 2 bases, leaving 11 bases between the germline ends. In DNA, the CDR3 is TGTGCCAGCAGTGAATCAGCAGGGGTGAACTATGGCTACACCTTC. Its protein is CASSESAGVNYGYTF.

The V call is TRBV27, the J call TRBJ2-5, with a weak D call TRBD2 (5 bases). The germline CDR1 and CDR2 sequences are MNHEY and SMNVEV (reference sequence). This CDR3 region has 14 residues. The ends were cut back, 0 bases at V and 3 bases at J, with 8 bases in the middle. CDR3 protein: CASSLSLGEETQYF. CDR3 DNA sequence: TGTGCCAGCAGTTTATCTCTGGGAGAAGAGACCCAGTACTTC.

For the CDR3, the DNA is TGTGCCAGCAGCCCAGGGGTCAGGGATCAGCCCCAGCATTTT. Encoded protein: CASSPGVRDQPQHF. This chain connects TRBV7-8 to TRBJ1-5; the D gene is possibly TRBD1 (6 bases). CDR1 SGHVS and CDR2 FQNEAQ come from the germline V gene. The CDR3 covers 14 residues. The V gene lost 5 bases and the J gene lost 5 bases, with 13 bases spanning the gap.

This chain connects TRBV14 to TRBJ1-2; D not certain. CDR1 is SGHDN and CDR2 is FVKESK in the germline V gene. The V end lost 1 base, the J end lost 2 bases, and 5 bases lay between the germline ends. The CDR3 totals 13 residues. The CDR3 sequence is CASSQGQNYGYTF. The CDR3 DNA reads TGTGCCAGCAGCCAAGGGCAGAACTATGGCTACACCTTC.

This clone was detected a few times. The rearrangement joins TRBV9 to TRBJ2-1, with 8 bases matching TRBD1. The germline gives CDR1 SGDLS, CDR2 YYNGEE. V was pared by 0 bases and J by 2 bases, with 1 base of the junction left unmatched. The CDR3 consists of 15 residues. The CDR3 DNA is TGTGCCAGCAGCGTAGAGGGACAGGCCTACAATGAGCAGTTCTTC. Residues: CASSVEGQAYNEQFF.

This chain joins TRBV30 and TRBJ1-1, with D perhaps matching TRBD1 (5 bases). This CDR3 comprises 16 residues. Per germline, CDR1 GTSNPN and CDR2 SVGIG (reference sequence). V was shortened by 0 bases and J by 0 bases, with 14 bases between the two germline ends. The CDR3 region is CAWSVFWGTLNTEAFF. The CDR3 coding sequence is TGTGCCTGGAGTGTATTTTGGGGCACTTTGAACACTGAAGCTTTCTTT.

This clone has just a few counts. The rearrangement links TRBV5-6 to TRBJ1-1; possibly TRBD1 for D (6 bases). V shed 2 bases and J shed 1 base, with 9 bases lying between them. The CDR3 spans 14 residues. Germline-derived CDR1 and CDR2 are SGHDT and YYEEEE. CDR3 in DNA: TGTGCCAGCAGCTTTTCGGACAGGAACACTGAAGCTTTCTTT. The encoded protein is CASSFSDRNTEAFF.

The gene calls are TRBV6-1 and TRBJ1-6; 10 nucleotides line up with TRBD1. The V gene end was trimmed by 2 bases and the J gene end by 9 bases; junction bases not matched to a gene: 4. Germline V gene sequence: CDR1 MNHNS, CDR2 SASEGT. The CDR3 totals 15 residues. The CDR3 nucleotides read TGTGCCAGCAGTGAATTGGGGACAGGGGCTTCACCCCTCCACTTT. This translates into CASSELGTGASPLHF.

The CDR3 protein is CASSQDPGQKSGELFF. CDR3 coding DNA: TGCGCCAGCAGCCAAGACCCGGGCCAAAAATCCGGGGAGCTGTTTTTT. The chain carries TRBV4-3 and TRBJ2-2; D gene unclear. CDR3 length equals 16 residues. The germline CDR1 and CDR2 sequences are LGHNA and YSLEER. Trimming removed 0 bases from V and 6 bases from J, with 14 bases in between.

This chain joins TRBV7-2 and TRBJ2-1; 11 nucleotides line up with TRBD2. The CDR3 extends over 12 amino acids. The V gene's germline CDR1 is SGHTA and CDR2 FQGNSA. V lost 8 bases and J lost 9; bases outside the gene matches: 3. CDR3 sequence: CASGLAGGEQFF. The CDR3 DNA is TGTGCCAGCGGACTAGCGGGTGGTGAGCAGTTCTTC.

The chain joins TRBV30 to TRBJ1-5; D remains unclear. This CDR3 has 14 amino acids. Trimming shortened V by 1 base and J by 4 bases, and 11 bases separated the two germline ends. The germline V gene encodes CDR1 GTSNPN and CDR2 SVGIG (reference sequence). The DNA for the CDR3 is TGTGCCTGGAGTGGCTCACAAGGGAATCAGCCCCAGCATTTT. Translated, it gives CAWSGSQGNQPQHF.

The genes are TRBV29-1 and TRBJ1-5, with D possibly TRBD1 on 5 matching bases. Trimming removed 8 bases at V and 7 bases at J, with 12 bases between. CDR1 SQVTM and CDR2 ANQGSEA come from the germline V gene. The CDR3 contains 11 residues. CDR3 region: CSPGTGQPQHF. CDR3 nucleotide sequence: TGCAGCCCCGGGACGGGACAGCCCCAGCATTTT.

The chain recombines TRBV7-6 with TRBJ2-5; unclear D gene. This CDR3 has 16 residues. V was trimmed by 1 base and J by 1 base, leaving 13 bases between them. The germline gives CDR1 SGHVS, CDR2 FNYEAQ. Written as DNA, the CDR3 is TGTGCCAGCAGCTTAGACTTTCTGATATCCCAAGAGACCCAGTACTTC. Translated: CASSLDFLISQETQYF.

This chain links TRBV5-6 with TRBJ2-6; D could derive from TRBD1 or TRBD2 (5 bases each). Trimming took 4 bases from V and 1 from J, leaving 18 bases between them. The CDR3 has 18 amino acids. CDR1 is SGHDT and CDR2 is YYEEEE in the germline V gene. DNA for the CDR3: TGTGCCAGCAGCCACCGGGACCCCGCCCCGTCTGGGGCCAACGTCCTGACTTTC. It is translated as CASSHRDPAPSGANVLTF.

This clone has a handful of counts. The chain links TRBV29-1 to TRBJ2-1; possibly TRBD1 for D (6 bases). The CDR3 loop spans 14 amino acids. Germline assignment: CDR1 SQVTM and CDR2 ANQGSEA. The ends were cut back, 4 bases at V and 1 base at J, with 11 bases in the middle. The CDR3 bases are TGCAGCGTTGGAGGCAGGGGTTCCTACAATGAGCAGTTCTTC. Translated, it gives CSVGGRGSYNEQFF.

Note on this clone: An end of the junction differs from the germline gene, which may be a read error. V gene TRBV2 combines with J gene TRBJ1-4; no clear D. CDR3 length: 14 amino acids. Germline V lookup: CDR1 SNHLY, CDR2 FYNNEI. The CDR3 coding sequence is TGTGCCAGCAGGGAAGAGAACTCTAATGAAAAACTGTTTTTT. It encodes CASREENSNEKLFF.

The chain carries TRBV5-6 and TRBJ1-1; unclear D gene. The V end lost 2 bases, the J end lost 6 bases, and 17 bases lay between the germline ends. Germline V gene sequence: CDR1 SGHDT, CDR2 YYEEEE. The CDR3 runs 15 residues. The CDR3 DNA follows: TGTGCCAGCAGCTTTTCCGGCCCCGGGTTCCCTGAAGCTTTCTTT. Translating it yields CASSFSGPGFPEAFF.

In DNA form, the CDR3 reads TGCGCCAGCAGCCAAAAGCCCCGGGGCTCTGGAAACACCATATATTTT. Encoded protein: CASSQKPRGSGNTIYF. V usage is TRBV4-3 and J usage is TRBJ1-3; D not resolved. The CDR3 has 16 residues. V lost 2 bases to trimming and J lost 0 bases, with 11 bases between them. In germline, CDR1 is LGHNA, CDR2 YSLEER.

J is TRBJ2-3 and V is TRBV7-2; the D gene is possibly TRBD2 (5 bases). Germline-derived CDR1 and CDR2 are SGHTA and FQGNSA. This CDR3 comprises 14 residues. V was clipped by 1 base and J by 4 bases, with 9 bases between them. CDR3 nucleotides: TGTGCCAGCAGCTTAGTGTACGGGGCAGATACGCAGTATTTT. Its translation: CASSLVYGADTQYF.

This chain's CDR3 is CSVVSLGGGEQFF. CDR3 bases: TGCAGCGTTGTATCTTTGGGGGGCGGGGAGCAGTTCTTC. V and J are TRBV29-1 and TRBJ2-1; D may be TRBD1 or TRBD2 (6 bases each). Germline V lookup: CDR1 SQVTM, CDR2 ANQGSEA. Trimming stripped 4 bases from V and 10 bases from J, with 17 bases between. The CDR3 has 13 amino acids.

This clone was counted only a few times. CDR3 residues: CSANNRVYGYTF. The CDR3 nucleotides are TGCAGCGCCAACAATAGGGTCTATGGCTACACCTTC. The chain has TRBV29-1 and TRBJ1-2, with no clear D. This CDR3 contains 12 residues. Between the trimmed V and J ends, which lost 7 bases and 4 bases, there was a span of 13 bases. CDR1 SQVTM and CDR2 ANQGSEA come from the germline V gene.

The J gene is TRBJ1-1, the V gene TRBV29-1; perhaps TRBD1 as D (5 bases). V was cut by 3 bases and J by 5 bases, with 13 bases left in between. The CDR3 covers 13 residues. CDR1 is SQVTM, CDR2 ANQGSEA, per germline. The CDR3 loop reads CSVDQGVRTEAFF. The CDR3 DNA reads TGCAGCGTTGACCAGGGTGTAAGAACTGAAGCTTTCTTT.